These T cell receptor beta chains were read from a single sample in a study of blood T cells in healthy people across ages. TCRdb used MiXCR to reprocess the 5' RACE reads, holding one entry per CDR3 protein. The repertoire holds approximately 320,000 distinct CDR3 sequences, with roughly a quarter as singletons. Sequencing was done on a sample of blood. These receptors came from a woman aged 70-85 years in good health. The CDR3 runs from the conserved cysteine through the conserved F or W.

V gene	CDR3 protein
TRBV5-1	CASSYSGGRDTQYF
TRBV7-2	CASSKEMNTEAFF
TRBV5-1	CASSIGQRAYNEQFF
TRBV28	CASSFTPGYYGYTF
TRBV20-1	CSVQNGPYSPLHF
TRBV7-8	CASSQPGTGNDGYTF
TRBV7-2	CASSSSASSSYNEQFF
TRBV5-1	CASSFSRGYDEQYF
TRBV5-1	CASSSDGNYGYTF
TRBV20-1	CSARWFASGTSETQYF
TRBV28	CASRGTSGSETQYF
TRBV20-1	CSARMEGVDYEQYF
TRBV4-2	CASSQAEAGSEAFF
TRBV20-1	CSARRAGLSYEQYF
TRBV27	CASSFSTGTRNTEAFF
TRBV2	CASSELSGQEGYTF
TRBV29-1	CSVEDKGEADTEAFF
TRBV5-1	CASSPQGSGNTIYF
TRBV7-8	CASSGRGTPRGTEAFF
TRBV20-1	CSAPGPQAEETQYF
TRBV28	CASSLPRGGKTGELFF
TRBV20-1	CSGQAFGETQYF
TRBV19	CASSIQTNYGYTF
TRBV24-1	CATSDLDRTQYF
TRBV29-1	CSVDSSYNEQFF
TRBV6-5	CASSYSPQYEQYF
TRBV28	CASSTRLAGELNIQYF
TRBV4-3	CASSQGLDNEQFF
TRBV14	CASSPAGGRTQYF
TRBV20-1	CSAIPRGAHGYTF
TRBV28	CASSPSPSGF
TRBV6-7	CASSYDGLEQFF
TRBV4-1	CASSQAGDTEAFF
TRBV29-1	CSIQGVGDSGANVLTF
TRBV18	CASSPPGRANQPQHF
TRBV5-1	CASSLGSSGNPYEQYF
TRBV7-9	CASSPSELKETQYF
TRBV19	CASIQGSGGYTF
TRBV7-9	CASSSLAGSETQYF
TRBV19	CASKGTAGLNTEAFF
TRBV20-1	CSARDVPLAASGSIQYF
TRBV2	CASMVQGAGGELFF
TRBV4-1	CASSRDRQGGTEAFF
TRBV6-5	CASKHRDSRSNEQYF
TRBV11-2	CASSSPPGTEAFF
TRBV20-1	CSAPGQGAWRGYTF
TRBV28	CASSLGGSPSPLHF
TRBV7-8	CAGPIGQSSYNEQFF
TRBV18	CASSPDLNTEAFF
TRBV29-1	CSVELDPSLDEKLFF
TRBV7-2	CASSLAGTSGTRTDTQYF
TRBV3-1	CASSQPGGTSGPLEQYF
TRBV4-2	CASRPPDRGSMNTEAFF
TRBV6-1	CASKDSLNSPLHF
TRBV3-1	CASSTTSGRVYNEQFF
TRBV29-1	CSVALRGNTGELFF
TRBV6-1	CASSESSGGSVGYEQYF
TRBV6-4	CASSENSGGVTEAFF
TRBV11-2	CASTMDRNGNTIYF
TRBV3-1	CASSRVPGYEQYF